What follows are 23 T cell receptor beta chains derived from one specimen sequenced in a study of shared clonotypes between healthy human individuals. Repertoires were generated with immunoSEQ multiplex PCR, while TCRdb's copy carries only in-frame clones and drops some. The profile shows hundreds of thousands of clones, around 77% of them singletons. The sequenced material came from PBMCs. The receptors derive from a woman in her forties in good health. Some clones in this sample may be carry-over from other donors' samples.

The chain recombines TRBV5-1 with TRBJ2-2; possibly TRBD1 or TRBD2 for D (5 bases each). Germline V gene sequence: CDR1 SGHRS, CDR2 YFSETQ. Trimming took 0 bases from V and 4 from J, leaving 7 bases between them. This CDR3 has 14 amino acids. The CDR3: CASSLDGGTGELFF. For the CDR3, the DNA is TGCGCCAGCAGCTTGGATGGGGGCACCGGGGAGCTGTTTTTT.

This CDR3 reads CASSPQTSVSSYEQYF. Written as DNA, the CDR3 is TGTGCCAGCTCACCGCAGACTAGCGTTAGCTCCTACGAGCAGTACTTC. This rearrangement joins TRBV18 to TRBJ2-7, with 8 bases identical to TRBD2. Germline CDR1 is KGHSH and CDR2 is LQKENI. J gave up 0 bases and V 3 bases, and 7 bases lay outside the gene matches. The CDR3 sequence is 16 residues long.

The V gene is TRBV9, the J gene TRBJ2-2, with D maybe TRBD2 (6 bases). V lost 3 bases and J 0 bases, leaving 12 bases between the germline ends. The germline V gene encodes CDR1 SGDLS and CDR2 YYNGEE. CDR3 size: 16 residues. CDR3 sequence: CASSERLDPNTGELFF. CDR3 bases: TGTGCCAGCAGCGAGCGACTAGACCCGAACACCGGGGAGCTGTTTTTT. Drawing the rest from reference TRBV9 and TRBJ2-2, the complete variable domain is DSGVTQTPKHLITATGQRVTLRCSPRSGDLSVYWYQQSLDQGLQFLIQYYNGEERAKGNILERFSAQQFPDLHSELNLSSLELGDSALYFCASSERLDPNTGELFFGEGSRLTVL.

This clone was seen a single time. The rearrangement links TRBV30 to TRBJ2-5; 7 nucleotides match TRBD2. The trim removed 0 bases at V and 7 bases at J, leaving 5 bases unmatched. The germline V gene encodes CDR1 GTSNPN and CDR2 SVGIG (reference sequence). This CDR3 region has 13 residues. CDR3 in DNA: TGTGCCTGGAGTGTAGCGGGATACGGGACCCAGTACTTC. Its protein product is CAWSVAGYGTQYF.

This chain links TRBV29-1 with TRBJ1-2; 7 nucleotides match TRBD1. The V gene's germline CDR1 is SQVTM and CDR2 ANQGSEA. V dropped 4 bases and J dropped 3; count of bases not matched to a gene: 5. The CDR3 runs 13 residues. CDR3 residues: CSVGLGGDYGYTF. The DNA for the CDR3 is TGCAGCGTTGGGCTAGGGGGCGACTATGGCTACACCTTC.

The gene calls are TRBV25-1 and TRBJ2-1; D is uncertain. Trimming stripped 8 bases from V and 9 bases from J, with 11 bases between. The CDR3 is 11 residues long. Germline V gene data show CDR1 as MGHDK and CDR2 as SYGVNS. CDR3 residues: CASLFGGEQFF. CDR3 nucleotide sequence: TGTGCCAGCCTCTTTGGTGGTGAGCAGTTCTTC.

This chain joins TRBV28 and TRBJ2-7; D possibly matches TRBD1 or TRBD2 (5 bases each). Germline lookup yields CDR1 MDHEN and CDR2 SYDVKM. The CDR3 is 15 residues long. The V gene lost 4 bases and the J gene lost 1 base, with 14 bases spanning the gap. The CDR3 spells CASSSADGASYEQYF. The CDR3 coding sequence is TGTGCCAGCAGTTCTGCAGACGGGGCTTCCTACGAGCAGTACTTC.

The chain is built from TRBV5-1 and TRBJ2-3, with D perhaps TRBD1 (6 bases). The CDR3 spans 14 residues. From germline, CDR1 is SGHRS and CDR2 YFSETQ. Deletions cut 2 bases from V and 4 bases from J, with 11 bases between. The CDR3 loop reads CASSLEPGADTQYF. CDR3 bases: TGCGCCAGCAGCTTAGAACCAGGGGCAGATACGCAGTATTTT.

This chain joins TRBV29-1 and TRBJ2-3; 15 positions match TRBD2. Germline V lookup: CDR1 SQVTM, CDR2 ANQGSEA. V gave up 7 bases and J gave up 2 bases; unmatched junction bases: 13. This CDR3 has 18 residues. The CDR3 DNA follows: TGCAGCGCCCGGACTAGCGGGAGGGCCGAGACGCACACAGATACGCAGTATTTT. It is translated as CSARTSGRAETHTDTQYF.

V is TRBV5-1 and J is TRBJ1-1, with unresolved D. The CDR3 totals 13 residues. The germline gives CDR1 SGHRS, CDR2 YFSETQ. Trimming pared 5 bases from V and 1 base from J, leaving 9 bases between. CDR3 DNA sequence: TGCGCCAGCAGGGAACTCCCGAACACTGAAGCTTTCTTT. Protein sequence: CASRELPNTEAFF.

This chain joins TRBV10-1 and TRBJ2-5; 10 bases align to TRBD2. The CDR3 loop spans 16 amino acids. Unmatched junction bases numbered 8, after V lost 2 bases and J lost 5 bases. CDR1 and CDR2 from the germline V gene are WNHNN and SYGVQD (reference sequence). CDR3 amino acids: CASSEEGAGGKETQYF. The DNA of the CDR3 is TGCGCCAGCAGTGAGGAGGGAGCGGGAGGGAAGGAGACCCAGTACTTC.

The chain has TRBV9 and TRBJ2-5; possible D gene TRBD1, 6 bases. Germline assignment: CDR1 SGDLS and CDR2 YYNGEE. There are 14 residues in the CDR3. Trimming pared 3 bases from V and 4 bases from J, leaving 13 bases between. This CDR3 is CASSAPGVRETQYF. DNA for the CDR3: TGTGCCAGCAGCGCCCCAGGGGTTCGAGAGACCCAGTACTTC.

V usage is TRBV5-6 and J usage is TRBJ2-7, with D unclear. The CDR3 contains 12 residues. Germline V gene data show CDR1 as SGHDT and CDR2 as YYEEEE. Trimming pared 2 bases from V and 9 bases from J, leaving 12 bases between. Here the CDR3 DNA reads TGTGCCAGCAGCTTTTCCCGTGAGATGCAGTACTTC. This codes for CASSFSREMQYF.

The rearrangement uses TRBV7-3 and TRBJ2-2; D is unresolved. This CDR3 region has 12 residues. Germline assignment: CDR1 SGHTA and CDR2 FQGTGA. V was trimmed by 4 bases and J by 6 bases, leaving 6 bases between them. In DNA form, the CDR3 reads TGTGCCAGCAGCTCCCAATCCGGGGAGCTGTTTTTT. Protein product: CASSSQSGELFF.

The chain combines TRBV30 with TRBJ1-2; 7 nucleotides match TRBD1. The trim removed 6 bases at V and 2 bases at J, leaving 6 bases unmatched. The germline gives CDR1 GTSNPN, CDR2 SVGIG (reference sequence). The length of the CDR3 is 13 residues. The CDR3 DNA is TGTGCCTGCTATAACAGGGGAAACTATGGCTACACCTTC. It yields the protein CACYNRGNYGYTF.

The chain links TRBV5-8 to TRBJ1-2, with TRBD1 as a possible D gene (6 bases). In germline, CDR1 is SGHTS, CDR2 YDEGEE. The CDR3 is made up of 13 amino acids. Trimming stripped 5 bases from V and 1 base from J, with 9 bases between. Here the CDR3 DNA reads TGTGCCAGCAGGAGGACAGTTAACTATGGCTACACCTTC. Translation: CASRRTVNYGYTF.

This clone appeared a few times. This chain links TRBV19 with TRBJ2-7; TRBD1 agrees at 10 bases. The V segment lost 3 bases and the J segment 6 bases; nucleotides outside the gene matches: 5. The CDR3 consists of 14 residues. Germline lookup yields CDR1 LNHDA and CDR2 SQIVND (reference sequence). DNA of the CDR3: TGTGCCAGTAGTATTCGACAGGGGGCCCTCGAGCAGTACTTC. Amino acid sequence: CASSIRQGALEQYF.

This chain links TRBV5-4 with TRBJ2-5; TRBD2 agrees at 12 bases. Germline CDR1 is SGHNT and CDR2 is YYREEE (reference sequence). V shed 3 bases and J 4 bases; nucleotides not matched to a gene: 4. This CDR3 contains 15 residues. The CDR3 region has the DNA TGTGCCAGCAGCTCTAAGACTAGCGGGGGAGAGACCCAGTACTTC. It encodes CASSSKTSGGETQYF.

V gene TRBV5-1 combines with J gene TRBJ2-2, with 8 nucleotides matching TRBD1. Germline CDR1 is SGHRS and CDR2 is YFSETQ. The length of the CDR3 is 16 residues. With 0 bases clipped from V and 4 bases from J, the junction kept 5 bases outside the gene matches. DNA for the CDR3: TGCGCCAGCAGCTTGGGGGGTGACAGGGGCACCGGGGAGCTGTTTTTT. This gives the protein CASSLGGDRGTGELFF.

The chain joins TRBV18 to TRBJ1-1; TRBD1 aligns across 9 bases. Looked up from germline, CDR1 is KGHSH and CDR2 is LQKENI. This CDR3 is 17 amino acids long. With 3 bases clipped from V and 1 base from J, the junction kept 9 bases outside the gene matches. The CDR3 DNA reads as TGTGCCAGCTCACCTATAAACGCGGGACAGGGGAACACTGAAGCTTTCTTT. The encoded protein is CASSPINAGQGNTEAFF.

Here the CDR3 DNA reads TGCACCAGCAGCCACCAGAAGGGGAGGTTTAACACTGAAGCTTTCTTT. As protein: CTSSHQKGRFNTEAFF. The V gene is TRBV1, the J gene TRBJ1-1. TRBV1 is annotated as a pseudogene. The CDR3 length is 16 residues.

The chain uses TRBV5-4 and TRBJ2-1; D possibly corresponds to TRBD2 (5 bases). Trimming stripped 0 bases from V and 10 bases from J, with 14 bases between. The CDR3 is made up of 14 amino acids. CDR1 is SGHNT, CDR2 YYREEE, per germline (reference sequence). The CDR3 sequence: CASSLEGAAREQFF. The CDR3, as DNA: TGTGCCAGCAGCTTGGAGGGAGCAGCTCGGGAGCAGTTCTTC.

This sequence joins TRBV7-7 and TRBJ2-1; D is unresolved. Germline V gene data show CDR1 as SSHAT and CDR2 as FNYEAQ (reference sequence). CDR3 length: 13 residues. V was shortened by 5 bases and J by 6 bases, with 11 bases between the two germline ends. The CDR3 nucleotides are TGTGCCAGCAGCCCCCACCCGAGCAATGAGCAGTTCTTC. Residues: CASSPHPSNEQFF. Using reference TRBV7-7 and TRBJ2-1 for the parts outside the CDR3, the full variable domain is GAGVSQSPRYKVTKRGQDVTLRCDPISSHATLYWYQQALGQGPEFLTYFNYEAQPDKSGLPSDRFSAERPEGSISTLTIQRTEQRDSAMYRCASSPHPSNEQFFGPGTRLTVL.